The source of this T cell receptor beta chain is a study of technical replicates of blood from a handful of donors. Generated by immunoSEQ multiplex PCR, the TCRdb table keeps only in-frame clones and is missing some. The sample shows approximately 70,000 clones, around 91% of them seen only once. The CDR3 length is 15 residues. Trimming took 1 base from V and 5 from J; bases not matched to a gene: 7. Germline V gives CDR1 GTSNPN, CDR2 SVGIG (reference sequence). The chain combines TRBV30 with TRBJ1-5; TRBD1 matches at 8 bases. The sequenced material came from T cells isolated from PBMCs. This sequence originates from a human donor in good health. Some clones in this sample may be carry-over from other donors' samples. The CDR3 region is CAWSGGTGNYQPQHF. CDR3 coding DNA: TGTGCCTGGAGTGGGGGGACAGGTAATTATCAGCCCCAGCATTTT.